The entry that follows covers one T cell receptor (beta chain) sequence. Its antigen remains unidentified. This specimen comes from a study of T cell responses to AZD1222 COVID-19 vaccine. The study's findings and limits: Two AZD1222 doses significantly raised spike-specific TCR breadth and depth over controls. Baseline testing showed seropositivity in only a handful of AZD1222 recipients. White British ancestry dominated among donors, who included more females, and clonal diversity was possibly underestimated.

Germline loops: CDR1 SNHLY, CDR2 FYNNEI. Between the trimmed V and J ends, which lost 6 bases and 3 bases, there was a span of 12 bases. The CDR3 is made up of 14 amino acids. The method was immunoSEQ multiplex PCR; TCRdb's version includes in-frame clones alone and lacks a portion of them. The sample has about 220,000 clones; 93% are singletons. The receptor comes from an adult in good health. The gene calls are TRBV2 and TRBJ1-5; no clear D. The source was peripheral blood, collected on day 0 of MenACWY control vaccination. In DNA form, the CDR3 reads TGTGCCAGCAGGGTGGCGGAAAACAATCAGCCCCAGCATTTT. Translated: CASRVAENNQPQHF.